This T cell receptor beta chain was captured in a study of radiation and T cells in renal cell carcinoma. Across the study: Nephrectomy followed 15 Gy stereotactic body radiation by 4 weeks.

Germline V lookup: CDR1 MNHNS, CDR2 SASEGT. The CDR3 is 13 residues long. V gave up 3 bases and J gave up 5 bases, with 10 bases separating them. The sample's time point: baseline pretreatment blood. The treatment: 15 Gy SBRT to primary tumor, nephrectomy 4 weeks later. Radiation-treated patients gave blood at baseline, week 2 and week 4. The tumor was a clear cell renal cell carcinoma. This clone was detected a few times. Its antigen is not known. Study results and limitations: From baseline, blood top tumor clonotypes peaked at 2 weeks post-radiation.

Repertoires were generated with immunoSEQ multiplex PCR, while TCRdb's copy carries only in-frame clones and drops some. Counted here are 130,000 to 150,000 clones, about 88% occurring once; the ten biggest clones make up 9.5% to 15%. V gene TRBV6-1 combines with J gene TRBJ1-1; D is undetermined. The source is a woman in her 50s with renal cell carcinoma. The source was blood, collected from a patient whose treatment included radiotherapy and nephrectomy. As DNA, the CDR3 is TGTGCCAGCAGTGAGATGACTCAGACTGAAGCTTTCTTT. It specifies CASSEMTQTEAFF.